The clone carrying this T cell receptor (beta chain) was seen many times. The sample comes from a study of T cells after yellow fever vaccination. TCRdb used MiXCR to reprocess the 5' RACE reads, holding one entry per CDR3 protein. The repertoire holds 620,000 or so distinct CDR3 sequences, with about 12% as singletons. V shed 7 bases and J shed 2 bases, with 12 bases lying between them. Germline V lookup: CDR1 GTSNPN, CDR2 SVGIG (reference sequence). The CDR3 covers 13 residues. The source was PBMCs, collected on the day of the yellow fever booster vaccination. V usage is TRBV30 and J usage is TRBJ2-1; D gene unclear. This clonotype was sampled from a man aged 30-40 years who received the YFV17D yellow fever vaccine. In nucleotides, the CDR3 is TGTGCCTACTATAGGCAAACCTACAATGAGCAGTTCTTC. This codes for CAYYRQTYNEQFF.